This entry concerns a single TCR beta chain. The sample belongs to a study of shared T cell receptors in the human thymus. This CDR3 comprises 14 residues. V was pared by 4 bases and J by 2 bases, with 5 bases of the junction left unmatched. Germline V gene sequence: CDR1 SGHAT, CDR2 FQDESV (reference sequence). TCRdb keeps only in-frame clones here, not all; method: immunoSEQ multiplex PCR. The profile covers some 720,000 clones, with roughly 90% appearing a single time and 0.0095% to 0.012% taken by the ten largest. A further study also used this sample, focusing on human thymus T cells. As that report states: The related literature has documented a marked overlap of thymic repertoires among unrelated individuals.

The receptor was isolated from a boy in the first two years of life with a congenital heart defect. This rearrangement joins TRBV11-1 to TRBJ2-7; TRBD1 aligns across 7 bases. The material sequenced was thymocytes. The CDR3 spells CASSSRDSPYEQYF. The CDR3 nucleotides read TGTGCCAGCAGCTCCAGGGACAGCCCCTACGAGCAGTACTTC.